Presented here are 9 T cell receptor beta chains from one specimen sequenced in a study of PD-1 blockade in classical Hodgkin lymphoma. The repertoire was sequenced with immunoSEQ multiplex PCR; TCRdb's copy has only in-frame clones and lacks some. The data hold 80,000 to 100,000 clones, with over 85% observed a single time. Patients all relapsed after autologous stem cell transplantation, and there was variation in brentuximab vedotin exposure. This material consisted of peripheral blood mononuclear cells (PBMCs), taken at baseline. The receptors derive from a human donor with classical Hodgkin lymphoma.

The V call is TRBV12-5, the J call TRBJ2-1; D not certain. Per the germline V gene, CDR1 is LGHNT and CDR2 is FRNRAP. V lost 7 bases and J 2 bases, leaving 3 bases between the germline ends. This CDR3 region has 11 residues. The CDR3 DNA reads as TGTGCTAGTGAGGCCTACAATGAGCAGTTCTTC. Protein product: CASEAYNEQFF.

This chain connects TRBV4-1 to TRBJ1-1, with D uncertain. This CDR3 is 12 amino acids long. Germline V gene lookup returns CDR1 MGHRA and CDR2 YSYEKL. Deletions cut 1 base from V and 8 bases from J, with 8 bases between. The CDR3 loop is CASSQVSSEAFF. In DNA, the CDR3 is TGCGCCAGCAGCCAAGTGAGTTCCGAAGCTTTCTTT.

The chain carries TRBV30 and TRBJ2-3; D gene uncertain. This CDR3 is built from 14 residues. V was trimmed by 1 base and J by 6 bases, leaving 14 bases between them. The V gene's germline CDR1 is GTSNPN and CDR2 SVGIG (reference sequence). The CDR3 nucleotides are TGTGCCTGGAGTGCGCCTCCCCTCATCGATACGCAGTATTTT. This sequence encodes CAWSAPPLIDTQYF.

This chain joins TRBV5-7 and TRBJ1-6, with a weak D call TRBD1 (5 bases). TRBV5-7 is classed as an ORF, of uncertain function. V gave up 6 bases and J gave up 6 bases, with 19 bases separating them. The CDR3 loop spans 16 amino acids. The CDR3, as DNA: TGTGCCAGCATCCTCAGGACCTCTGGGGGTAATTCACCCCTCCACTTT. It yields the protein CASILRTSGGNSPLHF.

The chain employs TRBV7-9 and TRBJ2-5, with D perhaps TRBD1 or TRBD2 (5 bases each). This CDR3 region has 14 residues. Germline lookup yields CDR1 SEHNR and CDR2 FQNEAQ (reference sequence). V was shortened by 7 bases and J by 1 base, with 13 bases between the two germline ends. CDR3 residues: CASIPGAIQETQYF. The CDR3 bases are TGTGCCAGCATCCCCGGGGCAATCCAAGAGACCCAGTACTTC.

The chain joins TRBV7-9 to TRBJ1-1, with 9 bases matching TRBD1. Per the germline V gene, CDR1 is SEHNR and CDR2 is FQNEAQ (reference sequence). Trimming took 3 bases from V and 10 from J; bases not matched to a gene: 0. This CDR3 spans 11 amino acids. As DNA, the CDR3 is TGTGCCAGCAGCTTGGGACAGGGAGCTTTCTTT. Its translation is CASSLGQGAFF.

CDR3 residues: CASLVIVANTGELFF. The CDR3 coding sequence is TGTGCCAGTCTTGTTATAGTGGCGAACACCGGGGAGCTGTTTTTT. The chain carries TRBV6-1 and TRBJ2-2, with D unclear. Trimming pared 9 bases from V and 0 bases from J, leaving 14 bases between. Germline assignment: CDR1 MNHNS and CDR2 SASEGT. The CDR3 runs to 15 residues.

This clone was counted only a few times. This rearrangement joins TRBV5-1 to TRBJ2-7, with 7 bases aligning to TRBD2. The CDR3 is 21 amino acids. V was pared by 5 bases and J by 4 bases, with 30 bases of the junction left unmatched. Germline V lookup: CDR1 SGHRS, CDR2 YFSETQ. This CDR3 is CASSLGAPLAASASVGYEQYF. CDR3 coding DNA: TGCGCCAGCAGTCTCGGGGCCCCGCTAGCGGCATCAGCAAGTGTGGGGTACGAGCAGTACTTC.

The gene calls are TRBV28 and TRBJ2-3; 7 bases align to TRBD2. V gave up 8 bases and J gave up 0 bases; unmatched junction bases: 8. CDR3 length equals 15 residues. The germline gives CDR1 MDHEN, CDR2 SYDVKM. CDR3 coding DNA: TGTGCCAGCGGATTAGCGGGCCCTAGCACAGATACGCAGTATTTT. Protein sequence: CASGLAGPSTDTQYF. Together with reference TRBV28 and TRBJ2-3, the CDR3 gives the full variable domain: DVKVTQSSRYLVKRTGEKVFLECVQDMDHENMFWYRQDPGLGLRLIYFSYDVKMKEKGDIPEGYSVSREKKERFSLILESASTNQTSMYLCASGLAGPSTDTQYFGPGTRLTVL.